These 10 T cell receptor beta chains originate from one sample sequenced in a study of vaccination and CD4 T cells after COVID-19. The antigens for these receptors are not known. With the Oncomine TCR Beta short-read assay, DNA from cultured CD4+ T cells was sequenced. TCRdb re-called the PCR reads through MiXCR, storing one row per CDR3 protein. The top ten clones hold less than 7.5% of a sample with 11,000 or so distinct CDR3 sequences, 44% of them seen once. The treatment is: approximately 9-day PBMC culture with coronavirus spike peptide pools or control peptides (ViraFEST assay). The sample was CD4+ T cells from blood, cultured in vitro. The receptors derive from a human donor who had recovered from COVID-19.

In its sample, this clonotype was seen once. The chain couples TRBV11-2 to TRBJ1-2; D unresolved. CDR3 length: 14 amino acids. Germline lookup yields CDR1 SGHAT and CDR2 FQNNGV. Trimming stripped 1 base from V and 4 bases from J, with 10 bases between. The DNA of the CDR3 is TGTGCCAGCAGCTTAGTAGGGAGCCTCTATGGCTACACCTTC. It specifies CASSLVGSLYGYTF.

This chain connects TRBV5-4 to TRBJ2-7; 10 bases map to TRBD2. Germline V CDR1 and CDR2: SGHNT, YYREEE (reference sequence). The CDR3 spans 14 residues. V was clipped by 4 bases and J by 4 bases; unmatched bases: 5. The chain's CDR3 is CASSTLAGEYEQYF. CDR3 nucleotide sequence: TGTGCCAGCAGCACTCTAGCGGGAGAGTACGAGCAGTACTTC.

This chain connects TRBV27 to TRBJ2-5; perhaps TRBD1 as D (5 bases). The CDR3 extends over 14 amino acids. Trimming pared 3 bases from V and 0 bases from J, leaving 8 bases between. Germline CDR1 reads MNHEY; CDR2 reads SMNVEV (reference sequence). CDR3 coding DNA: TGTGCCAGCAGTTTTGCAGGGAACCAAGAGACCCAGTACTTC. This translates into CASSFAGNQETQYF.

The genes are TRBV24-1 and TRBJ2-7, with D possibly matching TRBD1 (5 bases). Trimming removed 4 bases at V and 6 bases at J, with 15 bases between. Germline lookup yields CDR1 KGHDR and CDR2 SFDVKD. The CDR3 extends over 14 amino acids. CDR3 loop: CATSEARGAGEQYF. CDR3 in DNA: TGTGCCACCAGTGAGGCTCGTGGGGCCGGCGAGCAGTACTTC.

This clonotype turned up a few times. This rearrangement joins TRBV27 to TRBJ2-7; 8 bases line up with TRBD1. The CDR3 sequence is 13 residues long. Germline CDR1 and CDR2: MNHEY and SMNVEV (reference sequence). The J segment lost 3 bases and the V segment lost 8 bases, leaving 6 bases of the junction unmatched. This CDR3 reads CASGGQGLYEQYF. The CDR3 DNA is TGTGCCAGCGGAGGACAGGGCCTCTACGAGCAGTACTTC.

The J gene is TRBJ2-2, the V gene TRBV7-2; 9 bases agree with TRBD2. The CDR3 totals 15 residues. The V gene's germline CDR1 is SGHTA and CDR2 FQGNSA. Trimming took 5 bases from V and 6 from J; bases not matched to a gene: 7. The CDR3 DNA reads TGTGCCAGCAGCCTCGGGACTAGCTATGCCGGGGAGCTGTTTTTT. Its protein product is CASSLGTSYAGELFF.

V is TRBV7-2 and J is TRBJ1-1; D call uncertain. Germline CDR1 SGHTA, CDR2 FQGNSA. This CDR3 has 15 residues. Trimming left V 0 bases short and J 6 bases short, with 14 bases between. CDR3 in amino acids: CASSLAAGTPSEAFF. DNA for the CDR3: TGTGCCAGCAGCTTAGCGGCGGGCACCCCCTCTGAAGCTTTCTTT.

This clonotype was found a few times. Here the CDR3 DNA reads TGTGCCAGCAGTTCCAGGGTCGGGAGCAATCAGCCCCAGCATTTT. The encoded protein is CASSSRVGSNQPQHF. The chain joins TRBV6-5 to TRBJ1-5, with D possibly being TRBD1 (5 bases). Germline assignment: CDR1 MNHEY and CDR2 SVGAGI. Trimming removed 4 bases from V and 1 base from J, with 11 bases in between. The CDR3 contains 15 residues.

The V gene is TRBV19, the J gene TRBJ1-2; D is possibly TRBD1 (6 bases). Per germline, CDR1 LNHDA and CDR2 SQIVND (reference sequence). This CDR3 spans 13 amino acids. The V end lost 5 bases, the J end lost 1 base, and 8 bases lay between the germline ends. This chain's CDR3 is CASSGQLNYGYTF. CDR3 sequence (DNA): TGTGCCAGTAGTGGACAGCTTAACTATGGCTACACCTTC.

This clonotype was seen more than once but under ten times. V gene TRBV20-1 combines with J gene TRBJ1-2; 10 positions agree with TRBD1. The CDR3 totals 14 residues. Germline V gene lookup returns CDR1 DFQATT and CDR2 SNEGSKA (reference sequence). V shed 1 base and J 8 bases; nucleotides not matched to a gene: 7. The CDR3 nucleotides are TGCAGTGCTAGAGTAGGTGGGACAGGGGACGGCTACACCTTC. Translation gives CSARVGGTGDGYTF.